The next 30 T cell receptor beta chains were all read from a single sample in a study of blood T cell repertoires in COVID-19. Generated by immunoSEQ multiplex PCR, the TCRdb table keeps only in-frame clones and is missing some. The sample lists 90,000 to 150,000 clones; roughly 80% were seen once. Specimen: peripheral blood. Receptors were obtained from a human donor in a cohort sampled during active COVID-19.

The genes are TRBV10-2 and TRBJ1-2, with D perhaps TRBD1 (5 bases). Germline V lookup: CDR1 WSHSY, CDR2 SAAADI. The CDR3 covers 13 residues. The V end lost 4 bases, the J end lost 1 base, and 7 bases lay between the germline ends. The CDR3, as DNA: TGCGCCAGCAGTGGCGGGGGTAACTATGGCTACACCTTC. It is translated as CASSGGGNYGYTF.

The rearrangement uses TRBV6-2 or TRBV6-3 and TRBJ1-1; possible D gene TRBD1, 5 bases. The CDR3 length is 15 residues. The germline gives CDR1 MNHEY, CDR2 SVGEGT. Trimming cost V 6 bases and J 6 bases, with 20 bases left between them. CDR3 bases: TGTGCCAGCAGCAAACCGGGGGGGGTCAGTCCTGAAGCTTTCTTT. Its protein product is CASSKPGGVSPEAFF.

The chain links TRBV19 to TRBJ1-1; D call uncertain. The CDR3 spans 14 residues. V dropped 5 bases and J dropped 3 bases, with 13 bases sitting between them. The germline V gene has CDR1 LNHDA and CDR2 SQIVND (reference sequence). The CDR3, as DNA: TGTGCCAGTAGTCCTCTTGGTAGAGACACTGAAGCTTTCTTT. Protein: CASSPLGRDTEAFF.

This rearrangement joins TRBV9 to TRBJ1-2; no clear D. The CDR3 sequence is 13 residues long. In germline, CDR1 is SGDLS, CDR2 YYNGEE. V gave up 0 bases and J gave up 3 bases, with 6 bases separating them. The CDR3 sequence: CASSVGGDYGYTF. In DNA form, the CDR3 reads TGTGCCAGCAGCGTAGGCGGTGACTATGGCTACACCTTC.

Of note for this clone: This same CDR3 is encoded by further DNA sequences in the sample. The rearrangement links TRBV5-1 to TRBJ2-7; 7 nucleotides match TRBD2. The CDR3 has 19 amino acids. CDR1 SGHRS and CDR2 YFSETQ come from the germline V gene. Losses at the gene ends were 4 bases for V and 4 bases for J; bases not matched to a gene: 23. CDR3 nucleotides: TGCGCCAGCAGCACCACGGCGGGGAGGGGTGGGACGGAAGCTTACGAGCAGTACTTC. Encoded protein: CASSTTAGRGGTEAYEQYF.

The chain recombines TRBV18 with TRBJ1-3; D not certain. The CDR3 covers 16 residues. CDR1 is KGHSH and CDR2 is LQKENI in the germline V gene. Trimming left V 3 bases short and J 0 bases short, with 12 bases between. The CDR3 nucleotides read TGTGCCAGCTCACCCCCGGGCGGACTCTCTGGAAACACCATATATTTT. As protein: CASSPPGGLSGNTIYF.

This clone was detected once. The chain carries TRBV27 and TRBJ1-3; 7 bases line up with TRBD1. This CDR3 is 15 amino acids long. Germline V lookup: CDR1 MNHEY, CDR2 SMNVEV (reference sequence). V trimming: 4 bases; J trimming: 2 bases; junction bases outside the gene matches: 5. In DNA, the CDR3 is TGTGCCAGCAGTTCATTGGACAGGCCTGGAAACACCATATATTTT. Protein product: CASSSLDRPGNTIYF.

This rearrangement joins TRBV7-8 to TRBJ1-1, with D unclear. V was shortened by 6 bases and J by 1 base, with 9 bases between the two germline ends. This CDR3 region has 13 residues. Per germline, CDR1 SGHVS and CDR2 FQNEAQ. The CDR3 coding sequence is TGTGCCAGCAGTTTGACGGGGAACACTGAAGCTTTCTTT. It yields the protein CASSLTGNTEAFF.

This chain connects TRBV3-1 (or the pseudogene TRBV3-2) to TRBJ2-7; 8 positions match TRBD1. This CDR3 comprises 16 residues. Trimming cost V 1 base and J 3 bases; bases outside gene matches: 8. Germline loops: CDR1 LGHDT, CDR2 YNNKEL (reference sequence). Written as DNA, the CDR3 is TGTGCCAGCAGCCAAGTCCGGACAGGGAAGTACTACGAGCAGTACTTC. It codes for CASSQVRTGKYYEQYF.

The chain uses TRBV27 and TRBJ1-5; 8 bases fit TRBD1. This CDR3 contains 15 residues. Germline V gene sequence: CDR1 MNHEY, CDR2 SMNVEV (reference sequence). The V gene end was trimmed by 5 bases and the J gene end by 2 bases; junction bases not matched to a gene: 5. DNA for the CDR3: TGTGCCAGCAGTAAGACAGGGGACGGCAATCAGCCCCAGCATTTT. Protein sequence: CASSKTGDGNQPQHF.

The V and J genes are TRBV11-2 and TRBJ2-7, with D maybe TRBD1 (5 bases). The ends were cut back, 5 bases at V and 1 base at J, with 18 bases in the middle. Germline V gene sequence: CDR1 SGHAT, CDR2 FQNNGV. The CDR3 loop spans 16 amino acids. CDR3 amino acids: CASSTILGPTSYEQYF. CDR3 nucleotides: TGTGCCAGCAGCACCATTTTGGGGCCCACTTCCTACGAGCAGTACTTC.

The chain links TRBV5-4 to TRBJ1-6, with D hard to call. This CDR3 contains 16 residues. The V gene's germline CDR1 is SGHNT and CDR2 YYREEE (reference sequence). V was trimmed by 2 bases and J by 0 bases, leaving 9 bases between them. For the CDR3, the DNA is TGTGCCAGCAGCTTAGACACGAACTCCTATAATTCACCCCTCCACTTT. Protein product: CASSLDTNSYNSPLHF.

This clone was recorded only once. This chain links TRBV25-1 with TRBJ2-2; 7 bases map to TRBD2. The V segment lost 4 bases and the J segment 1 base; nucleotides outside the gene matches: 3. Germline V gene data show CDR1 as MGHDK and CDR2 as SYGVNS. The length of the CDR3 is 15 residues. The CDR3 DNA sequence: TGTGCCAGCAGTGCGGCTAGCGGGAACACCGGGGAGCTGTTTTTT. This codes for CASSAASGNTGELFF.

The chain carries TRBV12-3 or TRBV12-4 and TRBJ2-7, with 8 bases identical to TRBD1. With 5 bases clipped from V and 5 bases from J, the junction kept 5 bases outside the gene matches. The CDR3 is made up of 13 amino acids. CDR3 sequence: CASSGQGFHEQYF. In nucleotides, the CDR3 is TGTGCCAGCAGTGGACAGGGTTTCCACGAGCAGTACTTC.

Only one count was recorded for this clone. The chain combines TRBV7-9 with TRBJ1-2, with D hard to call. The CDR3 consists of 13 residues. With 5 bases removed from V and 7 bases from J, the gap between germline ends came to 14 bases. Germline CDR1 and CDR2: SEHNR and FQNEAQ (reference sequence). The CDR3 coding sequence is TGTGCCAGCAGCCAGGAACCGGCGGGTGGCTACACCTTC. Amino acids: CASSQEPAGGYTF.

The chain employs TRBV6-5 and TRBJ1-5; TRBD1 is a possible D gene (6 bases). Trimming took off 9 bases at V and 0 bases at J, with 15 bases between the two ends. The CDR3 consists of 15 residues. From germline, CDR1 is MNHEY and CDR2 SVGAGI. CDR3 nucleotides: TGTGCCAGTAGAACAGGGCCTAATAGCAATCAGCCCCAGCATTTT. Protein sequence: CASRTGPNSNQPQHF.

This rearrangement joins TRBV21-1 to TRBJ2-5; no DNA check was done on the table's D call, TRBD1. TRBV21-1 is an annotated pseudogene. The CDR3 loop spans 18 amino acids. CDR3 sequence: CASSKVGPCGPSEETQYF. CDR3 in DNA: TGTGCCAGCAGCAAAGTGGGGCCATGTGGGCCCTCGGAAGAGACCCAGTACTTC.

This clone showed up just a few times. The chain links TRBV7-9 to TRBJ2-7; TRBD1 agrees at 10 bases. Germline CDR1 and CDR2: SEHNR and FQNEAQ (reference sequence). Trimming took 4 bases from V and 6 from J; bases not matched to a gene: 6. The CDR3 consists of 14 residues. The CDR3 DNA reads as TGTGCCAGCAGCTCGGGGACAGGGGTCACCGAGCAGTACTTC. This encodes CASSSGTGVTEQYF.

For this clone: Other nucleotide sequences from this sample produce the same CDR3. V usage is TRBV29-1 and J usage is TRBJ1-2; 9 bases align to TRBD1. V shed 6 bases, J shed 7 bases, and the junction held 12 bases outside the gene matches. Looked up from germline, CDR1 is SQVTM and CDR2 is ANQGSEA. This CDR3 region has 14 residues. The CDR3 loop is CSVRSLGQGIGYTF. The CDR3 DNA sequence: TGCAGCGTGCGGTCCCTCGGACAGGGGATTGGCTACACCTTC.

The genes are TRBV28 and TRBJ2-5; 8 nucleotides match TRBD1. The CDR3 has 14 amino acids. Germline CDR1 and CDR2: MDHEN and SYDVKM. With 6 bases clipped from V and 4 bases from J, the junction kept 7 bases outside the gene matches. The DNA of the CDR3 is TGTGCCAGCAGGCCGGGACAGGTCAGAGAGACCCAGTACTTC. Translation gives CASRPGQVRETQYF. Full variable domain (remainder filled in from reference TRBV28 and TRBJ2-5): DVKVTQSSRYLVKRTGEKVFLECVQDMDHENMFWYRQDPGLGLRLIYFSYDVKMKEKGDIPEGYSVSREKKERFSLILESASTNQTSMYLCASRPGQVRETQYFGPGTRLLVL.

V and J are TRBV7-2 and TRBJ2-6; possibly TRBD1 for D (5 bases). Trimming stripped 4 bases from V and 3 bases from J, with 7 bases between. This CDR3 has 14 residues. Germline CDR1 SGHTA, CDR2 FQGNSA. CDR3 region: CASSSDNGANVLTF. As DNA, the CDR3 is TGTGCCAGCAGCTCGGACAATGGGGCCAACGTCCTGACTTTC.

V and J are TRBV4-1 and TRBJ1-2, with 10 nucleotides matching TRBD1. The CDR3 is 15 amino acids. Germline lookup yields CDR1 MGHRA and CDR2 YSYEKL. J lost 4 bases, V lost 4 bases, and 6 bases had no gene match. The CDR3 DNA follows: TGCGCCAGCAGCCCGGGACAGGGGCCGGTCTATGGCTACACCTTC. This encodes CASSPGQGPVYGYTF.

V gene TRBV6-5 combines with J gene TRBJ1-4; perhaps TRBD1 as D (5 bases). Trimming shortened V by 0 bases and J by 5 bases, and 7 bases separated the two germline ends. Germline V gene data show CDR1 as MNHEY and CDR2 as SVGAGI. The CDR3 loop spans 14 amino acids. The CDR3 protein is CASSYSGQNEKLFF. CDR3 DNA sequence: TGTGCCAGCAGTTACTCCGGACAAAATGAAAAACTGTTTTTT.

The chain recombines TRBV5-1 with TRBJ2-2; TRBD1 aligns across 8 bases. CDR1 SGHRS and CDR2 YFSETQ come from the germline V gene. The CDR3 is 15 residues long. With V trimmed by 3 bases and J by 4 bases, 5 bases remained unmatched. CDR3 nucleotides: TGCGCCAGCAGCTATGGGACAGGCAGCACCGGGGAGCTGTTTTTT. It specifies CASSYGTGSTGELFF.

This sequence joins TRBV18 and TRBJ2-7; 13 bases line up with TRBD2. The trim removed 6 bases at V and 7 bases at J, leaving 12 bases unmatched. This CDR3 has 16 amino acids. CDR1 and CDR2 (germline): KGHSH, LQKENI. This chain's CDR3 is CASSPGLAGALWEQYF. The DNA for the CDR3 is TGTGCCAGCTCCCCCGGACTAGCGGGGGCCCTCTGGGAGCAGTACTTC.

V gene TRBV6-6 combines with J gene TRBJ1-1; tentatively, D is TRBD1 (6 bases). Trimming left V 6 bases short and J 1 base short, with 15 bases between. Germline V gene sequence: CDR1 MNHNY, CDR2 SVGAGI (reference sequence). The length of the CDR3 is 15 residues. CDR3 bases: TGTGCCAGCAGAGAGGGACAATACAAGAACACTGAAGCTTTCTTT. Protein product: CASREGQYKNTEAFF.

The rearrangement uses TRBV29-1 and TRBJ2-7, with TRBD1 matching over 8 bases. Trimming cost V 3 bases and J 7 bases; bases outside gene matches: 14. This CDR3 is 15 amino acids long. CDR1 is SQVTM and CDR2 is ANQGSEA in the germline V gene. CDR3 nucleotide sequence: TGCAGCGTTGACCGTCCCGGGACAGGTGATTTGGAGCAGTACTTC. Translation gives CSVDRPGTGDLEQYF.

This sequence joins TRBV6-6 and TRBJ2-1; 7 bases fit TRBD1. Germline V lookup: CDR1 MNHNY, CDR2 SVGAGI (reference sequence). V shed 6 bases, J shed 7 bases, and the junction held 9 bases outside the gene matches. The CDR3 runs to 14 residues. The CDR3 loop reads CASRLQDRANEQFF. CDR3 DNA sequence: TGTGCCAGCAGACTACAAGACAGGGCGAATGAGCAGTTCTTC.

This clone has a single count. The chain has TRBV29-1 and TRBJ1-3; TRBD1 is a possible D gene (5 bases). The germline CDR1 and CDR2 sequences are SQVTM and ANQGSEA. Trimming shortened V by 0 bases and J by 3 bases, and 12 bases separated the two germline ends. This CDR3 comprises 15 residues. CDR3 nucleotides: TGCAGCGTTGAAGATCTCGGAGGGGTTGGAAACACCATATATTTT. Translated: CSVEDLGGVGNTIYF.

This rearrangement joins TRBV19 to TRBJ1-1; 7 bases match TRBD1. The CDR3 sequence is 14 residues long. Trimming removed 7 bases from V and 3 bases from J; junction bases left unmatched: 8. The V gene's germline CDR1 is LNHDA and CDR2 SQIVND (reference sequence). Here the CDR3 reads CASNPDRDYTEAFF. DNA of the CDR3: TGTGCCAGTAACCCAGACAGGGATTACACTGAAGCTTTCTTT.